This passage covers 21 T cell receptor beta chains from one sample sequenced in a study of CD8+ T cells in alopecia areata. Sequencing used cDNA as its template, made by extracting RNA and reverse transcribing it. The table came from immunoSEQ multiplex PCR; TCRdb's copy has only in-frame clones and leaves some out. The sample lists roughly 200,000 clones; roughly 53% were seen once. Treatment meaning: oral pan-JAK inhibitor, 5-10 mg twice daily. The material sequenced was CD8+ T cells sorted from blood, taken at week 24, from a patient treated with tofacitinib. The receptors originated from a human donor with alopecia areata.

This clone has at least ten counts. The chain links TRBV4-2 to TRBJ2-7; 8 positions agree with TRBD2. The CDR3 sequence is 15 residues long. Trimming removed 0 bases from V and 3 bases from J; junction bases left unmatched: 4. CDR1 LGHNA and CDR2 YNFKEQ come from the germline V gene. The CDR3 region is CASSQERAGDYEQYF. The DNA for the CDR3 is TGTGCCAGCAGCCAAGAAAGAGCGGGGGACTACGAGCAGTACTTC.

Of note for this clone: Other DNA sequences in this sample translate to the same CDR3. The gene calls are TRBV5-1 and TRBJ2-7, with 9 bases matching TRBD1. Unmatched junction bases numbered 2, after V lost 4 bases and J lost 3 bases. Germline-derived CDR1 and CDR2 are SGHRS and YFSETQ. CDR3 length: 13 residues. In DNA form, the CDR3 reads TGCGCCAGCAGCGGGACAGGGAGCTACGAGCAGTACTTC. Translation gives CASSGTGSYEQYF.

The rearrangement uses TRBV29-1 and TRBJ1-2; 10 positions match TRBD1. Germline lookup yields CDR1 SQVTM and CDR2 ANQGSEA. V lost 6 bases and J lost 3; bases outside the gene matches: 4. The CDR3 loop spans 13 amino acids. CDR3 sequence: CSVLTGGHYGYTF. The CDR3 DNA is TGCAGCGTACTGACAGGGGGCCACTATGGCTACACCTTC.

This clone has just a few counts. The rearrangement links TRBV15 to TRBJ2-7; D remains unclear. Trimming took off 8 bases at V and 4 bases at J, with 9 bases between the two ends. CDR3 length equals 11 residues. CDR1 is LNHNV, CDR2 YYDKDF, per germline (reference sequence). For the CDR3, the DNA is TGTGCCACCGCGGCAGGTTACGAGCAGTACTTC. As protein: CATAAGYEQYF.

As DNA, the CDR3 is TGTGCCAGCAGCGCTTGGACAGATGGCTACACCTTC. It yields the protein CASSAWTDGYTF. This chain uses TRBV9 with TRBJ1-2; a weak D match, TRBD1 (6 bases). The CDR3 contains 12 residues. Deletions cut 3 bases from V and 6 bases from J, with 9 bases between. The germline gives CDR1 SGDLS, CDR2 YYNGEE.

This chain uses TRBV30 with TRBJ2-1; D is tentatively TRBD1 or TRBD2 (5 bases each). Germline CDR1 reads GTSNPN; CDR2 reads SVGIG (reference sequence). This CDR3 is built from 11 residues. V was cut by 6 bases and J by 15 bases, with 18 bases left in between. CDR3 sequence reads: CACEREGATFF. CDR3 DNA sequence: TGTGCCTGCGAGAGGGAAGGGGCGACGTTCTTC.

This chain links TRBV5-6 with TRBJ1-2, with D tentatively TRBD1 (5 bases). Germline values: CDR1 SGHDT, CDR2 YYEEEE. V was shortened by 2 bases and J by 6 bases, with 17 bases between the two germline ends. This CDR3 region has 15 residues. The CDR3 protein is CASSFGTGFIDGYTF. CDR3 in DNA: TGTGCCAGCAGCTTCGGGACCGGATTTATTGATGGCTACACCTTC.

CDR3 bases: TGTGCCAGTAGTATGGCCGGGCGGGAGACCCAGTACTTC. As protein: CASSMAGRETQYF. V and J are TRBV19 and TRBJ2-5; D uncertain. Germline values: CDR1 LNHDA, CDR2 SQIVND (reference sequence). The CDR3 consists of 13 residues. Trimming left V 3 bases short and J 5 bases short, with 10 bases between.

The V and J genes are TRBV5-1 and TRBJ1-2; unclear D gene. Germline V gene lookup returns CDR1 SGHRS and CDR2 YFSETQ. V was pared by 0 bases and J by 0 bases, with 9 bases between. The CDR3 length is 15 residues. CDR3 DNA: TGCGCCAGCAGCTTGGACAGCCCAGCTAACTATGGCTACACCTTC. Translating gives CASSLDSPANYGYTF.

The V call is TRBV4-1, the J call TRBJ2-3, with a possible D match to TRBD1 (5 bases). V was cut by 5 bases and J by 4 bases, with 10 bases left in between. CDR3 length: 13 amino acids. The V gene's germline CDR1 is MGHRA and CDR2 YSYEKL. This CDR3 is CASSGKGADTQYF. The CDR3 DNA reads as TGCGCCAGCAGCGGGAAAGGGGCAGATACGCAGTATTTT.

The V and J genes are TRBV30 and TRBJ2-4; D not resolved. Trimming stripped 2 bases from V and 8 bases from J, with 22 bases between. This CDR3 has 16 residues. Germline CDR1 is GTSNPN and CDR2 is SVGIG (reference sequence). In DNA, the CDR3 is TGTGCCTGGAGTTCGGATTTGTTACCGCCTTGGGACATTCAGTACTTC. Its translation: CAWSSDLLPPWDIQYF.

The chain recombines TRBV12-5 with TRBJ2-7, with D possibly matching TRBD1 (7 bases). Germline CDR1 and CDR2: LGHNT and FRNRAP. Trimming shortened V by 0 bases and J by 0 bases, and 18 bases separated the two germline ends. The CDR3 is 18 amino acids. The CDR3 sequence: CASGLVGGTDTPSYEQYF. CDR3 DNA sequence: TGTGCTAGTGGTTTGGTAGGAGGGACAGATACCCCCTCCTACGAGCAGTACTTC.

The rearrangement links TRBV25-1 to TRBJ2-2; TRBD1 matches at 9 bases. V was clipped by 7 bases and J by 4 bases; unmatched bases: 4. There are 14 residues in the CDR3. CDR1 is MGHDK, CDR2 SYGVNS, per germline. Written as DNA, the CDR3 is TGTGCCAGCATCGGGACAGGGACCACCGGGGAGCTGTTTTTT. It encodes CASIGTGTTGELFF.

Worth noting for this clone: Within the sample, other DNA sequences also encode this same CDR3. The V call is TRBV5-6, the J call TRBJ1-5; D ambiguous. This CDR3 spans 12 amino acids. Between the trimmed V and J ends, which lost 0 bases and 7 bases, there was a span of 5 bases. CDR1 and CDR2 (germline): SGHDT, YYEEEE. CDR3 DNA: TGTGCCAGCAGCTTGGGGTTGCAGCCCCAGCATTTT. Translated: CASSLGLQPQHF.

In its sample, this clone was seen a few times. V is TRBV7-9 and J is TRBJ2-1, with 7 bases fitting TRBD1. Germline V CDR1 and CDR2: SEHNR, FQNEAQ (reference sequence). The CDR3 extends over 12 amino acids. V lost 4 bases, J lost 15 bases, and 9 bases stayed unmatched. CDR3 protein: CASSSEGAPGFF. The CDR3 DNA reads TGTGCCAGCAGCTCCGAGGGGGCCCCGGGGTTCTTC.

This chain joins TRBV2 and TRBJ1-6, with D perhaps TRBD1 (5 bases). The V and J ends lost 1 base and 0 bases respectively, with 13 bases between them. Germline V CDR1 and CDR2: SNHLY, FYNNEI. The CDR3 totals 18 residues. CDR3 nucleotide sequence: TGTGCCAGCAGTGAAGTCCCCGGGGGGAGCTCCTATAATTCACCCCTCCACTTT. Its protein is CASSEVPGGSSYNSPLHF.

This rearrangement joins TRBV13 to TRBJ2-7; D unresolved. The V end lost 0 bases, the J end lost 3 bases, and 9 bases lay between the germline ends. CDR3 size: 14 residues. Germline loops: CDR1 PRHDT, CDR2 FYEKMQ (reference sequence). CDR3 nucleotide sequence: TGTGCCAGCAGCTTAGGGGGGAACAGCTACGAGCAGTACTTC. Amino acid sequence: CASSLGGNSYEQYF.

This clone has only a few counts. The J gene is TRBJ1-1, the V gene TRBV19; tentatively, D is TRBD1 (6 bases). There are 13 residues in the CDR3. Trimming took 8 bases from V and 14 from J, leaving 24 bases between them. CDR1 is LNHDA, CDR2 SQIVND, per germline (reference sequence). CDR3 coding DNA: TGTGCCAGTGACACCGGGACACTCGACGGGGGCTTCTTT. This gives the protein CASDTGTLDGGFF.

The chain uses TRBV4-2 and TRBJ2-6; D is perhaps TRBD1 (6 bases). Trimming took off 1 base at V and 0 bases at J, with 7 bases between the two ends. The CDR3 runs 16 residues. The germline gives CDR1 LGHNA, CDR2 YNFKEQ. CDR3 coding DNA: TGTGCCAGCAGCCAAGCCAGGGGCTCTGGGGCCAACGTCCTGACTTTC. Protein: CASSQARGSGANVLTF.

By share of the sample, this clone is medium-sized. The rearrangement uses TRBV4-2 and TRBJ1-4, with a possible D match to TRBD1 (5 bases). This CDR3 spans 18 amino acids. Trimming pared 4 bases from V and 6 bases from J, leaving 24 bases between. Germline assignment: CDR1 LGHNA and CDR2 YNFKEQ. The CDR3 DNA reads TGTGCCAGCAGCCTGACCTTGGGGCAGGGAGGAAGCGATGAAAAACTGTTTTTT. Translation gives CASSLTLGQGGSDEKLFF.

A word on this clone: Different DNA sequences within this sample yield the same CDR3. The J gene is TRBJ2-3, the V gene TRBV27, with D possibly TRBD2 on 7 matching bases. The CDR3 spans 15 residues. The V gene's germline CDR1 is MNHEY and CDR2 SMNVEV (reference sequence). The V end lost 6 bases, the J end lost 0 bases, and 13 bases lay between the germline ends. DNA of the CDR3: TGTGCCAGCAGCCGGCGGGGGCGAAGCACAGATACGCAGTATTTT. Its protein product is CASSRRGRSTDTQYF.